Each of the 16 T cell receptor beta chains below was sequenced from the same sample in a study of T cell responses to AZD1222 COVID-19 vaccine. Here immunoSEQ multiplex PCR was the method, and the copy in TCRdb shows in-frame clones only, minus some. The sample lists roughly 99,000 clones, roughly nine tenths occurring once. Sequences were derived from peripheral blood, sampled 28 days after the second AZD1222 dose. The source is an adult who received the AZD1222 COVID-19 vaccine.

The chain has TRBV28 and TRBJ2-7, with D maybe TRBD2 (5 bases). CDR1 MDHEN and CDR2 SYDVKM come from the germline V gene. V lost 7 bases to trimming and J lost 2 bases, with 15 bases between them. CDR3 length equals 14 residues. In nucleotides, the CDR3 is TGTGCCAGCACCACTAGAGAGGGAGCCTACGAGCAGTACTTC. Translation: CASTTREGAYEQYF.

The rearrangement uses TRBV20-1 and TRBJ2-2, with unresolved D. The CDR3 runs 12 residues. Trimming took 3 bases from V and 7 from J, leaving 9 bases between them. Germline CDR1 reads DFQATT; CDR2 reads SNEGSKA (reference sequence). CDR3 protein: CSASRRVGELFF. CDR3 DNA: TGCAGTGCTAGTCGAAGGGTCGGGGAGCTGTTTTTT.

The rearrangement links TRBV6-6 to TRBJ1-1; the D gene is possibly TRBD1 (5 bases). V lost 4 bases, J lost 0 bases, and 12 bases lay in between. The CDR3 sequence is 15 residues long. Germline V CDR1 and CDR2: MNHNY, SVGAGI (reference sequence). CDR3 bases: TGTGCCAGCAGTTCTCAAGGGGAATTGAACACTGAAGCTTTCTTT. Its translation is CASSSQGELNTEAFF.

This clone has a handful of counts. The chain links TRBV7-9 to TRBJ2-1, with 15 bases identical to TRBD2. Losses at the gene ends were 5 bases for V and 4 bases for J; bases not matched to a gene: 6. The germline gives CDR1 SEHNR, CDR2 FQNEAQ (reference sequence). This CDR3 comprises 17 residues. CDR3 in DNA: TGTGCCAGCAGCCCACGGACTAGCGGGAGGGTATACAATGAGCAGTTCTTC. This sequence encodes CASSPRTSGRVYNEQFF. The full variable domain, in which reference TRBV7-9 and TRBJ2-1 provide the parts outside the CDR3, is DTGVSQNPRHKITKRGQNVTFRCDPISEHNRLYWYRQTLGQGPEFLTYFQNEAQLEKSRLLSDRFSAERPKGSFSTLEIQRTEQGDSAMYLCASSPRTSGRVYNEQFFGPGTRLTVL.

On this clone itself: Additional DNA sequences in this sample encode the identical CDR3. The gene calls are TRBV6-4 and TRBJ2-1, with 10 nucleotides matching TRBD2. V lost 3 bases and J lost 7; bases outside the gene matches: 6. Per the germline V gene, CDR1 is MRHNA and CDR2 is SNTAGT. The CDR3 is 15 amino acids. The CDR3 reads CASSETSGSGNEQFF. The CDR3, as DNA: TGTGCCAGCAGTGAGACTAGCGGGTCTGGGAATGAGCAGTTCTTC.

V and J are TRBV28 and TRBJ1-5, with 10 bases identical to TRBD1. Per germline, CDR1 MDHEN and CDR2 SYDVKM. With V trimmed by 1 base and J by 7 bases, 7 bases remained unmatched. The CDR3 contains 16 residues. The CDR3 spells CASSLSWTGGLQPQHF. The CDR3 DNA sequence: TGTGCCAGCAGTTTATCGTGGACAGGGGGTTTGCAGCCCCAGCATTTT.

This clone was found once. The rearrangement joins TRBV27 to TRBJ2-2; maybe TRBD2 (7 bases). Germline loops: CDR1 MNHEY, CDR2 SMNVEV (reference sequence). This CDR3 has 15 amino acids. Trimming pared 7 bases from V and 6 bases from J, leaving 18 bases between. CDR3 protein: CASTLAGGLAGELFF. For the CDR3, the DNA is TGTGCCAGCACCCTGGCCGGGGGGCTTGCCGGGGAGCTGTTTTTT.

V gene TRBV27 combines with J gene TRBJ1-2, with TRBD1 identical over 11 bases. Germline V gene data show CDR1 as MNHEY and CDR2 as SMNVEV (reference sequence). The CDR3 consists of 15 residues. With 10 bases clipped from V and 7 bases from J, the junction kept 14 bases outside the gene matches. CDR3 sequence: CANSSGTGGGGGYTF. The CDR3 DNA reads TGTGCCAACTCTTCCGGGACAGGGGGAGGAGGTGGCTACACCTTC.

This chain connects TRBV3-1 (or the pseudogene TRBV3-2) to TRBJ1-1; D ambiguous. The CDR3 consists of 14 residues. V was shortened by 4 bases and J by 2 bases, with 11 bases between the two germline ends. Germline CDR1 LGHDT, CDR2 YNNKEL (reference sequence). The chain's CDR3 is CASSPRGVNTEAFF. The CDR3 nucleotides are TGTGCCAGCAGCCCCCGGGGAGTCAACACTGAAGCTTTCTTT.

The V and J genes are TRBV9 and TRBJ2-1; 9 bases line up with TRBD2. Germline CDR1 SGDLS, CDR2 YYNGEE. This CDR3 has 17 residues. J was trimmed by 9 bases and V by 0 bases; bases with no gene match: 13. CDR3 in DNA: TGTGCCAGCAGCGTAGGAGGCGCGGGAGGGCCATTGGGTGAGCAGTTCTTC. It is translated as CASSVGGAGGPLGEQFF.

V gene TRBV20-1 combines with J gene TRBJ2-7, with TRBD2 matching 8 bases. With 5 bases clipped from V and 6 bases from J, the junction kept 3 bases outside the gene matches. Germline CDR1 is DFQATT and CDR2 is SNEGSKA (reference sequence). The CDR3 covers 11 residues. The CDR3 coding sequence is TGCAGTGCTGGCCGGGGGGGCGAGCAGTACTTC. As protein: CSAGRGGEQYF.

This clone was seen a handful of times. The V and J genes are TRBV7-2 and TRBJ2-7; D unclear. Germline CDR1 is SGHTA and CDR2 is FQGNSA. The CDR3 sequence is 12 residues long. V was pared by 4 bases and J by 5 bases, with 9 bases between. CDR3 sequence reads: CASSWRGHEQYF. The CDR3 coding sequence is TGTGCCAGCAGCTGGAGAGGCCACGAGCAGTACTTC.

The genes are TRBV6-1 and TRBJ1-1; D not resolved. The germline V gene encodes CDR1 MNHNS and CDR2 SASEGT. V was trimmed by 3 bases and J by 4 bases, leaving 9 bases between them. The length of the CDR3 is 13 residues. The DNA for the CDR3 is TGTGCCAGCAGTGATTGGGGTTCCACTGAAGCTTTCTTT. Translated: CASSDWGSTEAFF.

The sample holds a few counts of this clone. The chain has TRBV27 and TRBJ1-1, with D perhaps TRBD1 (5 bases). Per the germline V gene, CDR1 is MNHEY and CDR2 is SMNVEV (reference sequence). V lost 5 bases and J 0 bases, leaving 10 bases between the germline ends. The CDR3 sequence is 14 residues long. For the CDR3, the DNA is TGTGCCAGCAGTCCGGCGGGGCTGAACACTGAAGCTTTCTTT. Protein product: CASSPAGLNTEAFF.

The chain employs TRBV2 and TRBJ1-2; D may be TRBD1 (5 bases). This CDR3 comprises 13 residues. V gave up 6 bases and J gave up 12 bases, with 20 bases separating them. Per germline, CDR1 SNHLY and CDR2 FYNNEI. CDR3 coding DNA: TGTGCCAGCAGCCCTACCCCCCGGGGACCAGACACCTTC. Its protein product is CASSPTPRGPDTF.

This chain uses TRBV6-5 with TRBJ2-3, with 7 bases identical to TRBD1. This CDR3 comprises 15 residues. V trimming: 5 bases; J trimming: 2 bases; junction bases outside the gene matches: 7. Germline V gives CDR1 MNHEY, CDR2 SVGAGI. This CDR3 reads CASSTRGLPTDTQYF. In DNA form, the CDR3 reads TGTGCCAGCAGTACCAGGGGGTTACCCACAGATACGCAGTATTTT.